This T cell receptor (beta chain) comes out of a study of blood T cell repertoires in COVID-19. Background on the study: Donors in the United States, Italy and Spain gave samples during acute or convalescent COVID-19. Sources were T cells, B-cell-depleted T cells, or PBMCs; the material itself was cDNA or gDNA.

V lost 4 bases to trimming and J lost 6 bases; unmatched junction nucleotides: 3. CDR3 length equals 14 residues. CDR1 and CDR2 (germline): SNHLY, FYNNEI. TCRdb's copy holds only in-frame clones and misses some; the assay was immunoSEQ multiplex PCR. The data show 250,000 or so clones, about 89% seen once. Sequencing input: peripheral blood. This clonotype was sampled from a man aged 35-49 years with active or convalescent COVID-19. The chain recombines TRBV2 with TRBJ1-6; 7 bases map to TRBD1. The CDR3 DNA reads TGTGCCAGCAGTGTGCACAGGGGTAATTCACCCCTCCACTTT. Translating it yields CASSVHRGNSPLHF. The variable domain in full, completed from reference TRBV2 and TRBJ1-6, reads EPEVTQTPSHQVTQMGQEVILRCVPISNHLYFYWYRQILGQKVEFLVSFYNNEISEKSEIFDDQFSVERPDGSNFTLKIRSTKLEDSAMYFCASSVHRGNSPLHFGNGTRLTVT.